Below, 3 T cell receptor beta chains from the same sample are listed, as sequenced in a study of beta chain features in type 1 diabetes. Reverse transcription of all isolated RNA meant that expressed TCRB transcripts were sequenced. Clones were sequenced by immunoSEQ multiplex PCR, and TCRdb holds only the in-frame ones, with some missing. The table shows 450,000 or so clones, with around 10% occurring only once. What was sequenced was naive CD4+ T cells from blood. These receptors were collected from a woman aged 18-30 years in good health.

This chain uses TRBV4-2 with TRBJ1-1, with D maybe TRBD1 (5 bases). The CDR3 length is 14 residues. Trimming cost V 2 bases and J 7 bases, with 14 bases left between them. In germline, CDR1 is LGHNA, CDR2 YNFKEQ. DNA for the CDR3: TGTGCCAGCAGCCAATCACAGGAAGCCCTTGAAGCTTTCTTT. The encoded protein is CASSQSQEALEAFF.

V is TRBV7-3 and J is TRBJ2-3; no clear D gene. The CDR3 is 15 amino acids. Trimming left V 2 bases short and J 0 bases short, with 9 bases between. Germline CDR1 reads SGHTA; CDR2 reads FQGTGA. For the CDR3, the DNA is TGTGCCAGCAGCTTAGGCTCCGTTAGCACAGATACGCAGTATTTT. Translation gives CASSLGSVSTDTQYF. Complete variable domain (other parts from reference TRBV7-3 and TRBJ2-3): GAGVSQTPSNKVTEKGKYVELRCDPISGHTALYWYRQSLGQGPEFLIYFQGTGAADDSGLPNDRFFAVRPEGSVSTLKIQRTERGDSAVYLCASSLGSVSTDTQYFGPGTRLTVL.

J is TRBJ2-5 and V is TRBV11-2; D is ambiguous. CDR3 size: 10 residues. With 5 bases removed from V and 7 bases from J, the gap between germline ends came to 5 bases. CDR1 and CDR2 from the germline V gene are SGHAT and FQNNGV. CDR3: CASSTTTQYF. The CDR3 nucleotides read TGTGCCAGCAGCACAACGACCCAGTACTTC.